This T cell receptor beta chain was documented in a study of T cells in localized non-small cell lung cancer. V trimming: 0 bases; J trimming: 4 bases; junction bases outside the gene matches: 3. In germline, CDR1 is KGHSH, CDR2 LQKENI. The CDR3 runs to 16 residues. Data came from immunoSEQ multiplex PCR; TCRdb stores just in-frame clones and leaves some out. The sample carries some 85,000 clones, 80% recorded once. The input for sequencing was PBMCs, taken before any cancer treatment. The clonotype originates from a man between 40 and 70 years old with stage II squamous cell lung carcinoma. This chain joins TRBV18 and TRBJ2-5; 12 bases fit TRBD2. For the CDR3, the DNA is TGTGCCAGCTCACCACCGGGGGGACTAGCGGGAGAGACCCAGTACTTC. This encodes CASSPPGGLAGETQYF.